This entry features one T cell receptor beta chain sequence. Antigen unknown. The germline gene is not matched at one end of the junction; a read error may be the cause. RNA transcripts provided the source from which TCR beta CDR3 regions were amplified. The HTBI set primed first-round TCR CDR3 RT-PCR. A single record per CDR3 protein comes from TCRdb applying MiXCR to the multiplex PCR reads. In the table there are roughly 30,000 distinct CDR3 sequences, around 40% of which are singletons. No ophthalmopathy progression within 18 months constituted stable Graves' hyperthyroidism. Diagnoses were established using clinical symptoms, serum thyroxine and TRAb, thyroid ultrasound and orbital computed tomography. This entry comes from a study of T cells in Graves' hyperthyroidism and ophthalmopathy. Study findings and constraints: Blood also contained most expanded thyroid clonotypes above 0.001. Ophthalmopathy could be told apart from stable hyperthyroidism with a 13 V-J model.

The CDR3 consists of 15 residues. CDR1 ENHRY and CDR2 SYGVKD come from the germline V gene. This clonotype was sampled from a woman aged 25-40 years with Graves' hyperthyroidism. Sequenced: blood. V gene TRBV10-3 combines with J gene TRBJ2-1, with 7 bases lining up with TRBD2. CDR3 nucleotides: TGCGCCATCACAGAGGGAGGGATATTGTACAATGGGCAGTTCTTC. It encodes CAITEGGILYNGQFF.